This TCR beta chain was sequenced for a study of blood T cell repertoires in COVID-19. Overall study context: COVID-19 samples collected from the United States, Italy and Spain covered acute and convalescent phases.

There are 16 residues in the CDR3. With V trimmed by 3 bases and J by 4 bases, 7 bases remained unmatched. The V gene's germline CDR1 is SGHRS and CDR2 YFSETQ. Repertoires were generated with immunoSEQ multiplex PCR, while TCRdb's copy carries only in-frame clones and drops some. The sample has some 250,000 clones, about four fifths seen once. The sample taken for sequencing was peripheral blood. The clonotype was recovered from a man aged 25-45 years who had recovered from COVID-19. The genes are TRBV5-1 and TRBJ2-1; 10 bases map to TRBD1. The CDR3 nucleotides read TGCGCCAGCAGCTGGGAGACAGGGGGCCCATACAATGAGCAGTTCTTC. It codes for CASSWETGGPYNEQFF.